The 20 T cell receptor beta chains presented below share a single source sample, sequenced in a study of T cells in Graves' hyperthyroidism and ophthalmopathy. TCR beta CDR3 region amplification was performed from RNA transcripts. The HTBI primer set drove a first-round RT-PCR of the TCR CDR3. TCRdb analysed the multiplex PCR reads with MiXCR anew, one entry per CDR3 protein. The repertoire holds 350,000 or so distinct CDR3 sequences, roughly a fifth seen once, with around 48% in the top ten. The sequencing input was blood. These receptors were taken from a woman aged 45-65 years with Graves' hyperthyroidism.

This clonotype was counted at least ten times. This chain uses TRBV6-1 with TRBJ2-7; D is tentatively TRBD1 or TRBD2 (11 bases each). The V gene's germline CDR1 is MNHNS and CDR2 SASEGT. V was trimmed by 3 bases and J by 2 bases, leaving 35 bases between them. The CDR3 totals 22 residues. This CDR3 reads CASSDWTGGGWLAGGLAYEQYF. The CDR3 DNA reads TGTGCCAGCAGTGATTGGACAGGGGGCGGTTGGCTAGCGGGGGGCTTGGCCTACGAGCAGTACTTC.

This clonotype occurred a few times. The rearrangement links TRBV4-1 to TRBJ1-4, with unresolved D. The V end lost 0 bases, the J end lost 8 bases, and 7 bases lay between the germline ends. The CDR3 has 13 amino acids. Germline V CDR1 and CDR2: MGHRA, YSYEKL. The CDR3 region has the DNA TGCGCCAGCAGCCAAGAACGTACCGAAAAACTGTTTTTT. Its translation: CASSQERTEKLFF.

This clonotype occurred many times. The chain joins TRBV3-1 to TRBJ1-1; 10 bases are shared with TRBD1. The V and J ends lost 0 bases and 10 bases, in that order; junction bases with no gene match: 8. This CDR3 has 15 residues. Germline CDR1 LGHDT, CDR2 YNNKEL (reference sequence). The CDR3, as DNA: TGTGCCAGCAGCCAAGATCCCCGGGACAGGGGTGGAGCTTTCTTT. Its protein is CASSQDPRDRGGAFF.

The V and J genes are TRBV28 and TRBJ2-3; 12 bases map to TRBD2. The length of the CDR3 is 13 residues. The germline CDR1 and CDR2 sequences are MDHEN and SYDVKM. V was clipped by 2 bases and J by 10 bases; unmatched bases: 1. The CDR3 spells CASSLTSGGSQYF. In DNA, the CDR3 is TGTGCCAGCAGTTTAACTAGCGGGGGGTCGCAGTATTTT.

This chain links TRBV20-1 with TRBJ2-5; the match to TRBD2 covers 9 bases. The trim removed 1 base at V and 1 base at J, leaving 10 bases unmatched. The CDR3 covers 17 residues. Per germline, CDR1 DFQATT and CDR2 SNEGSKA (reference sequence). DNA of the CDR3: TGCAGTGCTAGAGTAGCGGGAGTTTCCCCGGCCCAAGAGACCCAGTACTTC. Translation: CSARVAGVSPAQETQYF.

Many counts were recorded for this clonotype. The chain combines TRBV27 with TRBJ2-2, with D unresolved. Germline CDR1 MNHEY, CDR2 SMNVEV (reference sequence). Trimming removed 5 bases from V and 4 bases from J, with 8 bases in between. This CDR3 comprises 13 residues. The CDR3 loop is CASSGAVTGELFF. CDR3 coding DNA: TGTGCCAGCAGTGGCGCGGTCACCGGGGAGCTGTTTTTT.

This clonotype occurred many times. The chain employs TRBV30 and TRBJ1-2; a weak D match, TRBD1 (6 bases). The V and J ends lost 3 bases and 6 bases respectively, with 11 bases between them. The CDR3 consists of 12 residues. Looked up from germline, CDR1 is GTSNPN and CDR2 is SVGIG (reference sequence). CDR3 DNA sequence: TGTGCCTGGAGATGGGGGCTTCATGGCTACACCTTC. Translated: CAWRWGLHGYTF.

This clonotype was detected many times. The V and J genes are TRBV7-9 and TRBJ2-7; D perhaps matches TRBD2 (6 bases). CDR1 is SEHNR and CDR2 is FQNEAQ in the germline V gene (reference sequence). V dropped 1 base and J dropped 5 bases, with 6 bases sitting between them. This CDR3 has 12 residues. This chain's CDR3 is CASSLGRDEQYF. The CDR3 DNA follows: TGTGCCAGCAGCTTAGGGAGGGACGAGCAGTACTTC.

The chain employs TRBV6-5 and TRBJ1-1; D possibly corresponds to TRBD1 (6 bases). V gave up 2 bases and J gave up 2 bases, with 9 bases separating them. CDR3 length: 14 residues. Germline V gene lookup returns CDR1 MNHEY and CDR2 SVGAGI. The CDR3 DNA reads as TGTGCCAGCAGTTACGAGGGGGGTAACACTGAAGCTTTCTTT. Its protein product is CASSYEGGNTEAFF.

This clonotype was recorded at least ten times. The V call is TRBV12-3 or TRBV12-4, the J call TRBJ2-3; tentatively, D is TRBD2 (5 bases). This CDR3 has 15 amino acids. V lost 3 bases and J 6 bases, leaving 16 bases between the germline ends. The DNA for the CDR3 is TGTGCCAGCAGTTTGCGGGCCCCCGGGGTCGATACGCAGTATTTT. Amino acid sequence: CASSLRAPGVDTQYF.

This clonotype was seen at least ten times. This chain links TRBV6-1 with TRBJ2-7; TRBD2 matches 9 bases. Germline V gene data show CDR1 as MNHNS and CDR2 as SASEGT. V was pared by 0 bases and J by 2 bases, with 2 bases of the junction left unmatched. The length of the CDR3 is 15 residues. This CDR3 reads CASSEAGGRAYEQYF. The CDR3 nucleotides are TGTGCCAGCAGTGAAGCTGGCGGGAGGGCCTACGAGCAGTACTTC.

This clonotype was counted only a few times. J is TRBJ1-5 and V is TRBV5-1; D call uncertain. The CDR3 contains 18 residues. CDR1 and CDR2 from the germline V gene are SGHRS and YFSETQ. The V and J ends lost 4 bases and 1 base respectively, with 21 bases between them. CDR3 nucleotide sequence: TGCGCCAGCAGCCCCGAACTTTCCTTTACGGAAAGCAATCAGCCCCAGCATTTT. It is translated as CASSPELSFTESNQPQHF.

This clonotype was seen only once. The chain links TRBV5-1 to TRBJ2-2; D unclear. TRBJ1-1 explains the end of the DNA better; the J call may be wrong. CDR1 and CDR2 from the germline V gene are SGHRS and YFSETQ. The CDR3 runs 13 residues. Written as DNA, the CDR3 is TGCGCCAGCAGCTTGGATGGAGGGCGCGGAGCTTTCTTT. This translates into CASSLDGGRGAFF.

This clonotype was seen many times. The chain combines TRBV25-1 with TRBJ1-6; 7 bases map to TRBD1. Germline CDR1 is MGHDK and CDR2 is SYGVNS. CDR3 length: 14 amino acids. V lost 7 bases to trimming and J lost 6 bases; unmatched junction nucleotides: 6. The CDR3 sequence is CASTSTGRNSPLHF. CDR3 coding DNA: TGTGCCAGCACCTCGACAGGGCGTAATTCACCCCTCCACTTT.

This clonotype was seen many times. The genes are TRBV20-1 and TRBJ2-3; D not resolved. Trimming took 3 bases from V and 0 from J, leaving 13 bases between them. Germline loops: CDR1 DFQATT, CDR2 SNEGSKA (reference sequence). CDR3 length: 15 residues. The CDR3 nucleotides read TGCAGTGCTAGGCCGGACCGTGCAAGCACAGATACGCAGTATTTT. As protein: CSARPDRASTDTQYF.

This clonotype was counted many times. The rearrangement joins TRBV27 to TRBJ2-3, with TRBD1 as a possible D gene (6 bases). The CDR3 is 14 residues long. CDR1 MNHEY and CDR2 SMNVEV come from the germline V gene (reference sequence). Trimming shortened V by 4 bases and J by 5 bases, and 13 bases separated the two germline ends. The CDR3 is CASSSVGAEDTQYF. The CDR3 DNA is TGTGCCAGCAGTTCCGTGGGGGCTGAAGATACGCAGTATTTT.

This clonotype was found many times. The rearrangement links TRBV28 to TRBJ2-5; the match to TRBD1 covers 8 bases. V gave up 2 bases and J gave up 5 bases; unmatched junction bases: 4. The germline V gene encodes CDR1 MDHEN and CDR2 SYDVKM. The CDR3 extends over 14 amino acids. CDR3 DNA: TGTGCCAGCAGTTTAAGGCAGGGGGCGGAGACCCAGTACTTC. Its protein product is CASSLRQGAETQYF.

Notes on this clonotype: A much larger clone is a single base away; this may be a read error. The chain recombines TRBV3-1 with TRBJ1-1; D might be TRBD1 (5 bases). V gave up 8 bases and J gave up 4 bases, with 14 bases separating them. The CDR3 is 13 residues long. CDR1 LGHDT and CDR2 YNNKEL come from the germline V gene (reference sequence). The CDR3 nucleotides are TGTGCCAGCTTGGGGGAAATGAGCACTGAAGCTTTCTTT. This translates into CASLGEMSTEAFF.

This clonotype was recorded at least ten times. The CDR3 here is CSALGGTGIRNSGNTIYF. CDR3 sequence (DNA): TGCAGTGCCCTAGGGGGGACAGGGATCCGCAACTCTGGAAACACCATATATTTT. The rearrangement uses TRBV20-1 and TRBJ1-3, with TRBD1 identical over 9 bases. The CDR3 has 18 amino acids. Per the germline V gene, CDR1 is DFQATT and CDR2 is SNEGSKA (reference sequence). V shed 6 bases and J 0 bases; nucleotides not matched to a gene: 15.

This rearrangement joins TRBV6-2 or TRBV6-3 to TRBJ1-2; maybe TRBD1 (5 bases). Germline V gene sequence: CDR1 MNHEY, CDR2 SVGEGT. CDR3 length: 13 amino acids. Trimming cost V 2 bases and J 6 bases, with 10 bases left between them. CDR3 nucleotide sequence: TGTGCCAGCAGTTACGGTCAAGGGGATGGCTACACCTTC. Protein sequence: CASSYGQGDGYTF.